This TCR beta chain was sequenced in a study of cytomegalovirus exposure and HLA in healthy donors. Study in general: Early released data had tens of millions of unique TCRs, all coming from HLA-typed donors. Study conclusions and caveats: A previous analysis found most TCR beta V segments productive roughly 87% or roughly 30% of the time. Donor immune exposure was known only as CMV serostatus.

This PCR relied on a set of 60 Vbeta primers and 13 Jbeta primers. The repertoire was sequenced with immunoSEQ multiplex PCR; TCRdb's copy has only in-frame clones and lacks some. The table records 100,000 to 150,000 clones, 10% to 13% of them present only once. Worth noting for this clone: Antigen: not known.

Germline CDR1 is SNHLY and CDR2 is FYNNEI. This CDR3 contains 13 residues. The sequenced material came from PBMCs. The sequence derives from a woman aged 18-29 years in good health and CMV-seropositive. This chain links TRBV2 with TRBJ2-5; TRBD2 might be the D (7 bases). The J call may be incorrect, as the DNA end agrees better with TRBJ2-7. CDR3 in amino acids: CASSERGGYEQYF. The DNA for the CDR3 is TGTGCCAGCAGTGAAAGGGGGGGTTACGAGCAGTACTTC.